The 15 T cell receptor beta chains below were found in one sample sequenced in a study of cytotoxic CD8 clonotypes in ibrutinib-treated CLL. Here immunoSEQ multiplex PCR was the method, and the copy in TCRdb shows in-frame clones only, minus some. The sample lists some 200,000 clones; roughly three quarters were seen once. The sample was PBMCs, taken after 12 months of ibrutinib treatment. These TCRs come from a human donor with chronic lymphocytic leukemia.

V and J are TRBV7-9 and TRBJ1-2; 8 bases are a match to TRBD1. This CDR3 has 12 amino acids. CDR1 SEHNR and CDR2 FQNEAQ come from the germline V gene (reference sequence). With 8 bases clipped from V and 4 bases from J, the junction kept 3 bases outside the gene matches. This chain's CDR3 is CASGTGFYGYTF. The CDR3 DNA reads TGTGCCAGCGGGACAGGATTCTATGGCTACACCTTC.

CDR3 region: CASSSGTSNYGYTF. CDR3 in DNA: TGTGCCAGCAGCTCGGGTACATCTAACTATGGCTACACCTTC. This chain connects TRBV5-8 to TRBJ1-2; D is undetermined. V was trimmed by 3 bases and J by 0 bases, leaving 9 bases between them. The CDR3 extends over 14 amino acids. Per germline, CDR1 SGHTS and CDR2 YDEGEE.

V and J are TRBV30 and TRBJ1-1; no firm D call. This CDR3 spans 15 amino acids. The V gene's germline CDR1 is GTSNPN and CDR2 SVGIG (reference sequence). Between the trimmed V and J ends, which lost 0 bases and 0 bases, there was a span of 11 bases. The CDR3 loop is CAWSVLGAMNTEAFF. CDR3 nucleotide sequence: TGTGCCTGGAGTGTCCTTGGAGCCATGAACACTGAAGCTTTCTTT.

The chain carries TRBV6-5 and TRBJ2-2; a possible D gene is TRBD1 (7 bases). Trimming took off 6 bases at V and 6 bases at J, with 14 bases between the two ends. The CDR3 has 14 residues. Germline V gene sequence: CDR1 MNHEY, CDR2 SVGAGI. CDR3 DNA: TGTGCCAGCAGCCCCAGGGGGGTGGCCGGGGAGCTGTTTTTT. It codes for CASSPRGVAGELFF.

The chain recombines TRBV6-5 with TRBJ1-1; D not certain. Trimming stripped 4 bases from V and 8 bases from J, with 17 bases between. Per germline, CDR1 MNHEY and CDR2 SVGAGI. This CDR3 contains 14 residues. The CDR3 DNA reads TGTGCCAGCAGTTGGACGATTGTGCGTTCGGAAGCTTTCTTT. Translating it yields CASSWTIVRSEAFF.

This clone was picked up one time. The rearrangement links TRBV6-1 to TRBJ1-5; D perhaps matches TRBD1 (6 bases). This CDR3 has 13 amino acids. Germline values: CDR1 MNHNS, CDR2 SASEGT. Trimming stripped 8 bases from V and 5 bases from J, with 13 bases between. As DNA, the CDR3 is TGTGCCAGCCAGACAGGTTTCTATCAGCCCCAGCATTTT. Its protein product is CASQTGFYQPQHF.

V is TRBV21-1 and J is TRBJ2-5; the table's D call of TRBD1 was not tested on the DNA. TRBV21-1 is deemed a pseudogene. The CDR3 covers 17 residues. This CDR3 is CASSTFHRDRIWETQYF. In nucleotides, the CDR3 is TGTGCCAGCAGCACTTTCCACCGGGACAGGATTTGGGAGACCCAGTACTTC.

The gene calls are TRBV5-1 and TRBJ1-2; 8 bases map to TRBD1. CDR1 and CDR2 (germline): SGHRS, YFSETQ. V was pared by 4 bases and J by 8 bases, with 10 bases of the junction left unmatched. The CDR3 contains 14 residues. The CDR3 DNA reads TGCGCCAGCAGCGCCGGGACAGGCCAATTAGGCTACACCTTC. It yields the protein CASSAGTGQLGYTF.

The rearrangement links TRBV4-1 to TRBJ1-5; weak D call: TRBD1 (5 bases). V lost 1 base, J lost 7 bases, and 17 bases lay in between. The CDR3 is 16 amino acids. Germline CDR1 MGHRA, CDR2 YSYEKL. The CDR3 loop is CASSQVGEGPGQPQHF. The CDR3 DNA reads TGCGCCAGCAGCCAAGTGGGGGAGGGCCCGGGACAGCCCCAGCATTTT.

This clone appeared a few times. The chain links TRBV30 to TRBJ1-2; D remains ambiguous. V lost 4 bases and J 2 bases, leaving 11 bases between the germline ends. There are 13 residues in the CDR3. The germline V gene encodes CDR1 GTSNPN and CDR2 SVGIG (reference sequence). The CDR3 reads CAWTSLANYGYTF. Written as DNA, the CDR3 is TGTGCCTGGACTTCGCTAGCGAACTATGGCTACACCTTC.

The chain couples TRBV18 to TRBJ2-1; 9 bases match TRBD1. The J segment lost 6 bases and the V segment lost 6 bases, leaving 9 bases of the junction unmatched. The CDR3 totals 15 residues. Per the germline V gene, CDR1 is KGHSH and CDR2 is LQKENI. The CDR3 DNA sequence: TGTGCCAGCTCTCCGGGACAGGGAGTCATCAATGAGCAGTTCTTC. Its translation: CASSPGQGVINEQFF.

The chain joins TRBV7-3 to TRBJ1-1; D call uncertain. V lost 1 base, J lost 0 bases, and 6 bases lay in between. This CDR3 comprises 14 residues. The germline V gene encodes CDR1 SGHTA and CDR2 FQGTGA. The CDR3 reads CASSLSRMNTEAFF. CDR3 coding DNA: TGTGCCAGCAGCTTAAGCAGAATGAACACTGAAGCTTTCTTT.

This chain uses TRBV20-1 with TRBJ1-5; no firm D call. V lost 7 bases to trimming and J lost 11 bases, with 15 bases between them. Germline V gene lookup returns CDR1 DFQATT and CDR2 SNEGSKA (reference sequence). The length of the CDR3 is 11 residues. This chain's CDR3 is CSGGYHQAQHF. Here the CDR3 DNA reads TGCAGTGGTGGATATCACCAGGCCCAGCATTTT.

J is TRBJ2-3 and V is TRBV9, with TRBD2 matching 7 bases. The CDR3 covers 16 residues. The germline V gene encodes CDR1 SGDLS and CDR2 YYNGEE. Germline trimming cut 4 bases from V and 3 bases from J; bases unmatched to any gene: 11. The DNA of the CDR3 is TGTGCCAGCAGCCCCAGAGCGGGGAGACTAACAGATACGCAGTATTTT. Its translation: CASSPRAGRLTDTQYF.

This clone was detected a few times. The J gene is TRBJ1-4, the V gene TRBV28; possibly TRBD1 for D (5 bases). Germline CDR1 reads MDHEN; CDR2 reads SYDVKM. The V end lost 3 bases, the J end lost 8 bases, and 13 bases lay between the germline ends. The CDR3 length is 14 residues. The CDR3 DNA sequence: TGTGCCAGCAGTTTTCCCTCCCCAGGGGAAAAACTGTTTTTT. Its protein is CASSFPSPGEKLFF. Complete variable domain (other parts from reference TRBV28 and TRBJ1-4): DVKVTQSSRYLVKRTGEKVFLECVQDMDHENMFWYRQDPGLGLRLIYFSYDVKMKEKGDIPEGYSVSREKKERFSLILESASTNQTSMYLCASSFPSPGEKLFFGSGTQLSVL.